This TCR beta chain stems from a study of T cell repertoires in cytomegalovirus infection. Study as a whole: As its CMV epitopes, the study selected recently identified HLA-C-restricted and well-studied HLA-B-restricted targets. Matching HLA type, along with CMV infection, was indicated by public TCR beta signatures. Study conclusions and caveats: CMV carriers having the relevant HLA were flagged by cumulative public TCR beta family frequency. CMV-specific TCR beta clonotypes restricted by HLA-C were the ones dominating the ex vivo response.

Each CDR3 protein is one row after TCRdb ran MiXCR on the reads. The sample has 450,000 to 600,000 distinct CDR3 sequences, about two fifths seen once; the top ten hold 43%. A word on this clonotype: Antigen: not known.

The TCR was taken from a human donor in good health (CMV status not recorded). Some clones in this sample may be carry-over from other donors' samples. This material consisted of cultured PBMCs, taken from culture after CMV antigen stimulation.

The CDR3 is CSVSAGQGYGYTF. For the CDR3, the DNA is TGCAGTGTCTCGGCGGGACAGGGCTATGGCTACACCTTC. V usage is TRBV20-1 and J usage is TRBJ1-2; TRBD1 matches at 9 bases. Germline loops: CDR1 DFQATT, CDR2 SNEGSKA (reference sequence). This CDR3 comprises 13 residues. V was pared by 7 bases and J by 4 bases, with 7 bases of the junction left unmatched.